This T cell receptor beta chain was found in a study of quantifying T cell responses using KT2 cells (dated by TCRdb to 2016 to 2017). About the investigation overall: RNA was DNase-treated and reverse transcribed with TCR alpha and beta constant-region primers, mostly using SuperScript III. PCR2 was run as a SYBR Green qPCR and stopped at a predetermined fluorescence threshold to avoid over-amplification. The efficiency of the T4 ligation step under optimum conditions was estimated to be greater than 10%.

About this clonotype itself: The clone's antigen remains unknown. No qualities accompany the bases; no much larger clone lies one base away.

The library was generated by UMI-ligation and nested PCR. Using T4 RNA ligase 1, a single-stranded oligonucleotide bearing the Illumina SP2 sequence plus a UMI was ligated onto the 3' end of the cDNA. PCR1 used about 4 cycles (98 degrees C 15 s, 69 degrees C 30 s, 72 degrees C 40 s), and the beta primer was an equimolar mix of RC1.1 and RC1.2 that covered TRBC1 and TRBC2. From PCR2 onward, TCR alpha and beta chains were processed separately, with sample indices and Illumina adaptors added. The UMI was composed of 12 random nucleotides, arranged as two hexamers separated by a spacer, and was positioned after an 8-base spacer. Sequencing was done on an Illumina MiSeq using v2 2x251 paired-end chemistry, usually with around 12 samples per run. PhiX DNA at roughly 5-8% was added to each sequencing library to increase diversity. In the source study's methods: Raw reads were converted to FASTQ with bcl2fastq and were demultiplexed by dual indices with Demultiplexor. Decombinator assigned V and J genes by tag matching, allowing a single base-pair mismatch. UMIs were used by Collapsinator to correct both sequencing errors and frequency errors caused by PCR heterogeneity. CDR3Translator turned Decombinator identifiers into nucleotide sequence, translated that sequence into amino acids, and pulled out the CDR3 based on C- and N-terminal motifs. A cluster of KT2 sequences that shared one unique molecular identifier was counted as a single distinct KT2 TCR. TCRdb itself trimmed the public reads at Q25 with fastp, ran MiXCR and retained productive beta chains. Rows merge per CDR3 protein into single entries with the most common DNA and genes. None of the V and J calls come from the authors' own analysis; TCRdb made them. The sample includes tens of thousands of distinct CDR3 sequences, with around an eighth observed a single time. The ten largest account for about 9.5% of the sample.

Known numbers of KT2, a T cell clone whose TCR had been sequenced previously, were spiked into unfractionated PBMC to test the sensitivity and accuracy of the pipeline. A range of KT2-to-PBMC ratios was set up by mixing KT2 cells into a fixed number of PBMC. The paper's findings and limits, for the study overall: Detection of KT2 sequences showed saturation at very high KT2 spike-in numbers. Even at the lowest spike-in tested, roughly one KT2 cell per 100,000 PBMC, KT2 sequences were still detected. A linear scaling of KT2 alpha and beta sequence counts with input KT2 cell number was observed over several orders of magnitude. No side-by-side comparison between this pipeline and other TCR sequencing techniques was included in the study.

The germline V gene (reference sequence) yields LGHDT for CDR1 and YNNKEL for CDR2. Inclusive of the bounding cysteine and phenylalanine, the CDR3 is 14 residues long. Of all the DNA, just the CDR3 is kept, 42 bases in frame from base 1. After removal of 3 bases from V and 2 bases from J, the junction retains 3 bases not matched to a gene. Sequencing used PBMCs spiked with cells of the T cell clone KT2. Recombination linked TRBV3-1 to TRBJ2-5, with 7 bases aligning to TRBD2. This TCR derives from a human donor. The nucleotide sequence reads as follows: TGTGCCAGCAGCCACGGGACTACTCAAGAGACCCAGTACTTC. This sequence encodes CASSHGTTQETQYF.